This T cell receptor (beta chain) derives from a study of T cell changes during pregnancy in multiple sclerosis (dated by TCRdb to about 2019). Describing the broader study: The study looked at changes in the T cell repertoire across pregnancy in women with multiple sclerosis.

Based on the germline V gene, the CDR1 and CDR2 sequences are MGHRA and YSYEKL. V is pruned by 1 base and J by 8 bases, leaving 7 bases of the junction without a gene match. Its CDR3 holds 14 amino acids, cysteine through phenylalanine. Only CDR3 DNA remains: 42 bases, in frame from the first base. The library was generated by the immunoSEQ multiplex PCR assay. The table was pulled from immuneACCESS by TCRdb, which kept in-frame rearrangements only. Such tables lose some clones; where checked, under half of the loss comes from unresolved V genes, and the rest has no known cause. The sample profile shows some 39,000 clones; more than 75% of them were found once. Jointly, the top ten make up approximately 0.67% of the sample. Remarks on this clone: The clone's antigen remains unknown. No much larger clone is present one base from it, and per-base qualities are unavailable.

The sequencing here drew on CD4+ T cells from peripheral blood mononuclear cells, taken in the second trimester of pregnancy. This TCR was recovered from a female donor in good health, enrolled as a control in a pregnancy study. Recombination joined TRBV4-1 with TRBJ1-2; TRBD1 agrees with 7 junctional bases. The CDR3: CASSQGGQEVGYTF. The DNA reads as follows: TGCGCCAGCAGCCAAGGAGGACAGGAGGTGGGCTACACCTTC.